This is a list of T cell receptor beta chains from one sample in a study of regulatory T cells in long-lasting Graves disease. TCRdb re-analysed the multiplex PCR reads in MiXCR, keeping a single row per CDR3 protein. This sample has fewer than 450,000 distinct CDR3 sequences; about 25% occur once, and the top ten carry around 24%. The source material was peripheral blood mononuclear cells (PBMCs), sampled when the disease was refractory, from a patient treated with antithyroid drugs. These receptors all stem from a female donor with Graves disease. CDR3s include the opening cysteine and the closing phenylalanine or tryptophan. D genes are given only for firm matches. The size of a clone is reported for some rows only, either as once, few or many, or as a class for expanded clones.

>TRBV2|.|many|TRBJ1-1
CATSGERDTEAFF
TGTGCCACCTCCGGGGAGCGGGACACTGAAGCTTTCTTT
>TRBV20-1|.|few|TRBJ2-3
CSAHSMRDSTDTQYF
TGCAGTGCGCATAGTATGCGAGATAGCACAGATACGCAGTATTTT
>TRBV7-3|TRBD1|.|TRBJ2-7
CASSPGQGNHEQYF
TGTGCCAGCAGCCCGGGACAGGGGAACCACGAGCAGTACTTC
>TRBV5-6|TRBD1|few|TRBJ2-2
CASSLPGQENTGELFF
TGTGCCAGCAGCCTTCCGGGACAGGAGAACACCGGGGAGCTGTTTTTT
>TRBV13|.|.|TRBJ1-5
CASSSFRDANRPQHF
TGTGCCAGCAGCAGCTTCCGGGACGCCAATCGGCCCCAGCATTTT
>TRBV11-2|.|few|TRBJ1-1
CASSLAGSEAFF
TGTGCCAGCAGCTTAGCTGGGAGTGAAGCTTTCTTT
>TRBV20-1|TRBD1|.|TRBJ2-5
CSARESRDSLWETQYF
TGCAGTGCTAGAGAGTCCCGGGACAGCCTTTGGGAGACCCAGTACTTC
>TRBV20-1|.|.|TRBJ1-4
CSAREGGDEKLFF
TGCAGTGCTAGAGAAGGGGGGGATGAAAAACTGTTTTTT
>TRBV13|.|few|TRBJ2-7
CASSLGGRPGDYEQYF
TGTGCCAGCAGCTTAGGTGGCAGGCCCGGCGACTACGAGCAGTACTTC
>TRBV15|TRBD1|.|TRBJ1-3
CATSRDAGQGALGNTIYF
TGTGCCACCAGCAGAGACGCTGGACAGGGGGCGCTTGGAAACACCATATATTTT
>TRBV28|.|.|TRBJ1-5
CASSQEPNQPQHF
TGTGCCAGCAGTCAGGAGCCCAATCAGCCCCAGCATTTT
>TRBV5-1|TRBD2|.|TRBJ2-2
CASSFQTSGRPRNTGELFF
TGCGCCAGCAGCTTTCAGACTAGCGGGAGGCCCCGAAACACCGGGGAGCTGTTTTTT
>TRBV6-5|.|.|TRBJ2-7
CASSYYDRAYEQYF
TGTGCCAGCAGTTACTATGACAGAGCCTACGAGCAGTACTTC
>TRBV6-1|.|few|TRBJ1-5
CASSALKGGGNQPQHF
TGTGCCAGCAGTGCGCTAAAGGGGGGGGGCAATCAGCCCCAGCATTTT
>TRBV2|TRBD1|many|TRBJ2-5
CASRGRTGTQETQYF
TGTGCCAGCAGGGGACGGACAGGAACCCAAGAGACCCAGTACTTC
>TRBV2|TRBD2|.|TRBJ2-2
CASSENSGPRELFF
TGTGCCAGCAGTGAGAATAGCGGGCCCCGGGAGCTGTTTTTT
>TRBV5-6|.|.|TRBJ1-2
CASSLGQENGYTF
TGTGCCAGCAGCTTGGGGCAGGAGAATGGCTACACCTTC
>TRBV29-1|.|.|TRBJ1-1
CSVLQGLEVWNTEAFF
TGCAGCGTCTTACAGGGTTTAGAAGTTTGGAACACTGAAGCTTTCTTT
>TRBV12-3/TRBV12-4|.|.|TRBJ1-2
CASSWLSGDGYTF
TGTGCCAGCAGTTGGTTGTCGGGGGATGGCTACACCTTC
>TRBV29-1|TRBD1|.|TRBJ2-7
CSVENGVGTGRYEQYF
TGCAGCGTTGAAAACGGAGTTGGGACAGGGCGGTACGAGCAGTACTTC
>TRBV7-2|.|.|TRBJ1-2
CASSLGPNYGYTF
TGTGCCAGCAGCCTAGGGCCTAACTATGGCTACACCTTC
>TRBV7-2|.|many|TRBJ1-5
CASSPGGKNQPQHF
TGTGCCAGCAGCCCAGGAGGAAAGAATCAGCCCCAGCATTTT
>TRBV24-1|TRBD1|.|TRBJ1-1
CATSDGQGGNTEAFF
TGTGCCACCAGTGACGGACAGGGCGGGAACACTGAAGCTTTCTTT
>TRBV19|TRBD1|.|TRBJ1-4
CASSITGQGWEKLFF
TGTGCCAGTAGTATCACTGGACAGGGGTGGGAAAAACTGTTTTTT
>TRBV10-3|.|many|TRBJ1-1
CAIGKEGTEAFF
TGTGCCATCGGAAAAGAGGGAACTGAAGCTTTCTTT
>TRBV7-9|.|few|TRBJ2-2
CASSLAENTGELFF
TGTGCCAGCAGCTTAGCCGAGAACACCGGGGAGCTGTTTTTT
>TRBV7-2|.|few|TRBJ1-1
CASSLAGTTEAFF
TGTGCCAGCAGCCTCGCCGGGACAACTGAAGCTTTCTTT
>TRBV7-2|.|.|TRBJ2-3
CASSLIFGARTPNSGTQYF
TGTGCCAGCAGCTTAATTTTCGGAGCGCGGACCCCGAACTCTGGTACGCAGTATTTT
>TRBV7-2|.|.|TRBJ2-2
CASSPSVGYTGELFF
TGTGCCAGCAGCCCCAGTGTCGGATACACCGGGGAGCTGTTTTTT
>TRBV4-1|.|.|TRBJ2-5
CASSQAVTGGQETQYF
TGCGCCAGCAGCCAAGCAGTGACAGGCGGCCAAGAGACCCAGTACTTC
>TRBV6-4|.|once|TRBJ2-3
CASSDRSTDTQYF
TGTGCCAGCAGTGACAGAAGCACAGATACGCAGTATTTT
>TRBV6-5|TRBD2|.|TRBJ2-3
CASSYSAGGGTDTQYF
TGTGCCAGCAGTTACTCTGCGGGAGGAGGCACAGATACGCAGTATTTT
>TRBV11-2|.|many|TRBJ2-7
CASSPQGTYEQYF
TGTGCCAGCAGCCCACAGGGTACCTACGAGCAGTACTTC
>TRBV29-1|.|few|TRBJ1-4
CSVVGVGEKLFF
TGCAGCGTTGTGGGGGTAGGAGAAAAACTGTTTTTT
>TRBV6-2/TRBV6-3|.|few|TRBJ1-5
CASSYSSRSNQPQHF
TGTGCCAGCAGTTACTCGAGCAGGAGTAATCAGCCCCAGCATTTT
>TRBV29-1|TRBD1|few|TRBJ2-2
CSVHSQGEGGELFF
TGCAGCGTCCATAGCCAGGGGGAAGGGGGGGAGCTGTTTTTT
>TRBV15|.|.|TRBJ2-7
CATSRAGAKPGLESYEQYF
TGTGCCACCAGCAGGGCAGGAGCAAAGCCGGGACTTGAAAGCTACGAGCAGTACTTC
>TRBV27|.|.|TRBJ2-2
CASSLFVGGELFF
TGTGCCAGCAGTCTTTTCGTCGGCGGGGAGCTGTTTTTT
>TRBV30|.|.|TRBJ1-2
CAWSVGKGYTF
TGTGCCTGGAGTGTGGGGAAAGGCTACACCTTC
>TRBV6-1|TRBD2|many|TRBJ2-7
CATRLAAGYEQYF
TGTGCCACCCGACTAGCGGCGGGGTACGAGCAGTACTTC
>TRBV5-6|.|few|TRBJ2-7
CASSPAGLEQYF
TGTGCCAGCAGCCCGGCCGGGCTCGAGCAGTACTTC
>TRBV11-2|TRBD2|many|TRBJ2-4
CASTPGGARSKNIQYF
TGTGCCAGCACCCCGGGAGGGGCGCGAAGCAAAAACATTCAGTACTTC
>TRBV7-2|.|many|TRBJ1-4
CASSLGASNEKLFF
TGTGCCAGCAGCTTGGGGGCATCTAATGAAAAACTGTTTTTT
>TRBV6-5|TRBD1|many|TRBJ1-1
CASSYSPGQMNTEAFF
TGTGCCAGCAGTTACTCCCCGGGACAGATGAACACTGAAGCTTTCTTT
>TRBV12-3/TRBV12-4|.|many|TRBJ1-1
CASSWNRHNTEAFF
TGTGCCAGCAGTTGGAACAGGCATAACACTGAAGCTTTCTTT
>TRBV12-3/TRBV12-4|TRBD2|many|TRBJ2-2
CASSQPPLAGGITGELFF
TGTGCCAGCAGTCAACCACCTCTAGCGGGAGGCATCACCGGGGAGCTGTTTTTT
>TRBV10-3|.|.|TRBJ1-5
CAISESRSAQHF
TGTGCCATCAGTGAGTCGAGGTCGGCCCAGCATTTT